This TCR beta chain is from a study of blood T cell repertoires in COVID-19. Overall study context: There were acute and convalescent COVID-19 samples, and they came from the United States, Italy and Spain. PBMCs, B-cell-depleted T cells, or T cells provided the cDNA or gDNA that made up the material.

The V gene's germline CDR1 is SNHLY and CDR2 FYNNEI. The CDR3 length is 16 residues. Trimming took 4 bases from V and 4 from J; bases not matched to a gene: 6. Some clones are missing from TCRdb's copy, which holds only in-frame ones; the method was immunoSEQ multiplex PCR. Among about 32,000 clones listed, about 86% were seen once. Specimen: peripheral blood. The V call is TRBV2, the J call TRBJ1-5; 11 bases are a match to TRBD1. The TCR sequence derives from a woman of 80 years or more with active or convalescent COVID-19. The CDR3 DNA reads TGTGCCAGCAGTGTTTTTGGACAGGGGGCGAATCAGCCCCAGCATTTT. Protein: CASSVFGQGANQPQHF.